The present entry profiles one TCR beta chain with its context. Antigen specificity is unknown. This entry comes from a study of siplizumab effects on memory and regulatory T cells. Overall study results and limits: The study found naive T cells seemingly more diverse than memory cells and seemingly major alloresponse contributors. Reactions containing siplizumab showed mappable alloreactive CD4+ clones averaging 68.8% Treg-derived, versus approximately 28% in controls. Fewer alloreactive sequences mapped to unstimulated CD4+ memory cells under siplizumab. Tregs that proliferated in siplizumab cultures did not have their suppressive function confirmed.

Profiling relied on immunoSEQ multiplex PCR, and the TCRdb table lists in-frame clones only, not all of them. The sample lists 98,000 or so clones, over 90% occurring once. In germline, CDR1 is SEHNR, CDR2 FQNEAQ (reference sequence). J lost 4 bases, V lost 5 bases, and 7 bases had no gene match. The CDR3 covers 15 residues. The receptor's source is a human donor in good health. The sequenced sample consisted of Tregs sorted from blood. The chain uses TRBV7-9 and TRBJ2-7, with 11 bases that match TRBD1. The CDR3, as DNA: TGTGCCAGCAGCAGATGGACAGGGGGCGAATACGAGCAGTACTTC. Encoded protein: CASSRWTGGEYEQYF. The full variable domain, with the rest looked up from reference TRBV7-9 and TRBJ2-7, is DTGVSQNPRHKITKRGQNVTFRCDPISEHNRLYWYRQTLGQGPEFLTYFQNEAQLEKSRLLSDRFSAERPKGSFSTLEIQRTEQGDSAMYLCASSRWTGGEYEQYFGPGTRLTVT.